These T cell receptor beta chains were read from a single sample in a study of CD8 T cells in Susac syndrome. In TCRdb, the immunoSEQ multiplex PCR reads were re-called with MiXCR into one record per CDR3 protein. The sample carries 250,000 to 350,000 distinct CDR3 sequences, roughly 94% recorded once. Sequenced input: CD4+ T cells from PBMCs. The receptors derive from a human donor with multiple sclerosis. The CDR3 runs from the conserved cysteine through the conserved F or W. D genes are given only for firm matches. Size is omitted from some rows. Given values are once, few, many or a class for expanded clones.

j_gene,abundance,v_gene,d_gene,CDR3nt,CDR3aa
TRBJ2-6,.,TRBV19,TRBD1,TGTGCCAGTAGTATAGCTCTGGAGACAGGGGTGGACGGGGCCAACGTCCTGACTTTC,CASSIALETGVDGANVLTF
TRBJ2-6,.,TRBV5-1,.,TGCGCCAGATCAGGGCTCGGCTCTGGGGCCAACGTCCTGACTTTC,CARSGLGSGANVLTF
TRBJ1-1,.,TRBV3-1,.,TGTGCCAGCAGCCAAGTTACGCCAGGGGTGAACACTGAAGCTTTCTTT,CASSQVTPGVNTEAFF
TRBJ1-1,.,TRBV11-3,.,TGTGCCAGCAGCTTACAGGACAGACCTCTTCTGGGCACTGAAGCTTTCTTT,CASSLQDRPLLGTEAFF
TRBJ2-3,.,TRBV7-8,.,TGTGCCAGCACGGTTAGAGATACGCAGTATTTT,CASTVRDTQYF
TRBJ1-1,.,TRBV2,.,TGTGCCAGCAGTCGGACGGGCGCTTTCTTT,CASSRTGAFF
TRBJ2-1,.,TRBV19,TRBD1,TGTGCCAGTAGTCAACAGGGGGTTGCCTACAATGAGCAGTTCTTC,CASSQQGVAYNEQFF
TRBJ2-7,.,TRBV3-1,TRBD2,TGTGCCAGCAGCCAAGGGGGACTAGGCTCCTACGAGCAGTACTTC,CASSQGGLGSYEQYF
TRBJ2-5,once,TRBV6-5,.,TGTGCCAGCAGCACGGCGACGGGGGAGACCCAGTACTTC,CASSTATGETQYF
TRBJ2-7,.,TRBV29-1,.,TGCAGCGTCGGTATTAGCCTTTCCTACGAGCAGTACTTC,CSVGISLSYEQYF
TRBJ2-7,.,TRBV10-3,.,TGTGCCATCAGTGAAGAATACGAGCAGTACTTC,CAISEEYEQYF
TRBJ2-1,.,TRBV2,.,TGTGCCAGCAGTGGGCTGGGCTCCCCCAATGAGCAGTTCTTC,CASSGLGSPNEQFF
TRBJ1-2,.,TRBV5-1,.,TGCGCCAGCAGCCAATCCGTGGGTACCTATGGCTACACCTTC,CASSQSVGTYGYTF
TRBJ2-7,.,TRBV12-3/TRBV12-4,.,TGTGCCAGCACCAAGGTTGGGGGAGCCTACGAGCAGTACTTC,CASTKVGGAYEQYF
TRBJ2-3,.,TRBV6-2/TRBV6-3,.,TGTGCCAGCACCCCCTTACCTTGGCGGGCTTTTATGGATACGCAGTATTTT,CASTPLPWRAFMDTQYF
TRBJ2-3,.,TRBV29-1,.,TGCAGCTCCACGAACGGGCCCACAGATACGCAGTATTTT,CSSTNGPTDTQYF
TRBJ2-2,.,TRBV3-1,.,TGTGCCAGCAGCCCGCGGGACCAGAACACCGGGGAGCTGTTTTTT,CASSPRDQNTGELFF
TRBJ1-4,once,TRBV7-8,.,TGTGCCTGTCGGGGGGTTTCGGCTAATGAAAAACTGTTTTTT,CACRGVSANEKLFF
TRBJ2-1,once,TRBV6-5,.,TGTGCCAGCAGGGGGGCCGGGGCCAATGAGCAGTTCTTC,CASRGAGANEQFF
TRBJ1-1,.,TRBV12-3/TRBV12-4,TRBD1,TGTGCCAGCATTCACCGGGACAGGGGATCCGCTGAAGCTTCCTTT,CASIHRDRGSAEASF
TRBJ1-4,.,TRBV7-9,.,TGTGCCAGCAGCTTGAAGGACAGTAGGGAAAAACTGTTTTTT,CASSLKDSREKLFF
TRBJ2-1,few,TRBV7-2,.,TGTGCCAGTAGCGTAGCGCCAAACAATGAGCAGTTCTTC,CASSVAPNNEQFF
TRBJ1-1,.,TRBV20-1,TRBD1,TGCAGTGCCCTTCGGGACAGGGGGCATGAGAACACTGAAGCTTTCTTT,CSALRDRGHENTEAFF
TRBJ2-7,.,TRBV7-2,TRBD1,TGTGCCAGCAGCTTGACAGGGAGCGGCGAGCAGTACTTC,CASSLTGSGEQYF
TRBJ2-1,.,TRBV7-2,.,TGTGCCAGCAGCTTAGACAGTCTCACGCATGAGCAGTTCTTC,CASSLDSLTHEQFF
TRBJ2-7,once,TRBV18,.,TGTGCCAGCTCACCACTGGGTGACGAGCAGTACTTC,CASSPLGDEQYF
TRBJ2-1,.,TRBV5-8,.,TGTGCCAGCAGCTTGGCTCTAGCTAGTCTCTACAATGAGCAGTTCTTC,CASSLALASLYNEQFF
TRBJ1-2,.,TRBV25-1,.,TGTGCCAGCAGCTTCCAACGGAGGGGAGGCGGCTACACCTTC,CASSFQRRGGGYTF
TRBJ2-3,.,TRBV20-1,.,TGCAGTGCTAGAAAAACGACTAGGGGGAGGGCAGATACGCAGTATTTT,CSARKTTRGRADTQYF
TRBJ2-7,.,TRBV6-2/TRBV6-3,TRBD2,TGTGCCAGCAGCCCTCACCTAGCGGGGGGACCCGACGAGCAGTACTTC,CASSPHLAGGPDEQYF
TRBJ2-3,.,TRBV28,.,TGTGCCAGCAGTTCACCTTCGGGGAGCACAGATACGCAGTATTTT,CASSSPSGSTDTQYF
TRBJ1-1,once,TRBV19,.,TGTGCCAGTAGTATCGGCAGAATGGGCACTGAAGCTTTCTTT,CASSIGRMGTEAFF
TRBJ2-3,.,TRBV5-1,.,TGCGCCAGCAGCCCCCTAGGGTTGCCTGGCACAGATACGCAGTATTTT,CASSPLGLPGTDTQYF
TRBJ2-7,.,TRBV9,.,TGTGCCAGCAGCGTAGATGGAGGGGTCGGGAACGAGCAGTACTTC,CASSVDGGVGNEQYF
TRBJ1-1,once,TRBV11-3,.,TGTGCCAGCAGCTTATTCCCGCCGGGGGCGAACACTGAAGCTTTCTTT,CASSLFPPGANTEAFF
TRBJ2-7,few,TRBV4-3,.,TGCGCCAGCAGCCAAGAAAGGGGAGTAAACGAGCAGTACTTC,CASSQERGVNEQYF
TRBJ1-2,.,TRBV20-1,TRBD1,TGCAGTTGTGCACCCGGGACAGTCAACTATGGCTACACCTTC,CSCAPGTVNYGYTF
TRBJ2-3,few,TRBV5-6,.,TGTGCCAGCAGACAGGGTCCTAGCACAGATACGCAGTATTTT,CASRQGPSTDTQYF
TRBJ2-1,.,TRBV7-9,TRBD2,TGTGCCAGCAGCCCCCCCGGGGGGACGGCGTCCAATGAGCAGTTCTTC,CASSPPGGTASNEQFF